This T cell receptor (beta chain) originates from a study of cytomegalovirus exposure and HLA in healthy donors (dated by TCRdb to the late 2010s). A note on the overall study: An earlier analysis of 587 of the donors reported about 280 Gb of sequence data and approximately 120 million unique TCR beta sequences obtained from about 170 million T cells. A later analysis re-examined previously published TCR beta repertoires from over 500 donors and added high-resolution HLA genotyping to investigate patterns of TCR occurrence. Among some 400 genotyped donors of the cohort, an average of around 250,000 unique TCR beta nucleotide sequences was sequenced per donor, of which approximately 18% were non-productive. The study used immunosequencing to profile the T cell repertoires of hundreds of subjects and linked those repertoires to cytomegalovirus serostatus. In an earlier analysis of 550 to 700 of the donors, high-throughput TCR beta sequencing was used to judge whether each TCR beta V gene segment behaved as functional or pseudogenic. The number of typed donors differed by locus: about 629-640 for A, B, C, DRB1 and DQB1; approximately 520 for DQA1; 600 to 610 for DPA1; and some 430 for DPB1. In a later genetic analysis, genome-wide SNP genotypes for about three fifths of the roughly 670 donors were used, and that subset was treated as a discovery cohort. The aim of the study was to test whether cataloging public T cell receptors could identify signatures of past pathogen exposure. To predict cytomegalovirus infection status, the study combined high-throughput TCR immunosequencing, statistical association of individual TCRs with disease status, and machine learning. Rather than drawing on any new phenotypic data, the later analysis identified candidate immune exposures from TCR beta sequences and the way those sequences occurred across donors. HLA typing included class I and class II loci at four-digit resolution. All discovery cohort repertoires had been generated on a single sequencing platform. Donor age, sex, ethnicity and CMV serostatus were collected together with the repertoire data. In addition to the first cohort of 666 subjects, a separate validation cohort of approximately 130 different subjects was used. Five DR-DQ haplotypes were handled as single units for association and clustering, since linkage in the cohort was strong. The genetic ancestry cluster associated with self-reported Caucasian donors included 81% of the roughly 390 genotyped donors. About 320 gigabases of sequencing data and approximately 93 million unique TCR sequences were included in an early release covering roughly 600 HLA-typed donors. Summary of the overall study and its limitations: When HLA alleles, especially DR and DQ, strongly co-occurred, TCR associations were difficult to assign to individual alleles. In a later genetic analysis, a missense DCLRE1C variant was associated with V-gene and J-gene trimming of TCR beta chains, and the association was replicated in an independent cohort. Because HLA typing was missing for some donors at each locus, association tests included only the typed subset. The authors suggested that the approach could potentially be generalized to other disease states and immunological phenotypes. Approximately 18 rarely observed V segments, including chromosome 9 orphons, were excluded from the earlier analysis of some 590 of the donors because counts were too low. A later analysis reported that several top co-occurrence clusters appeared linked to parvovirus B19, influenza, CMV and Epstein-Barr virus. The only immune exposure information available for the cohort was CMV serostatus. Correlated functional status among segregating V segments might be attributable to linkage disequilibrium, but an unknown experimental factor could not be ruled out. A few of the identified cytomegalovirus-associated TCR beta chains were confirmed in vitro to be specific for cytomegalovirus antigens. Cytomegalovirus status was reported to be diagnosed by the classifier with high specificity and sensitivity in both the original and validation cohorts. The cohort was sequenced for TCR beta chains only, and without alpha or paired-chain data the features that could be detected were limited. Broadly in line with IMGT annotations, most TCR beta V segments showed up in productive rearrangements about 90% or about 30% of the time in an earlier analysis of roughly 590 of the donors. A later genetic analysis reported fewer N-insertions in productive TCRs among donors in an Asian-associated ancestry cluster than the approximately 670-donor mean. A later analysis found that TCR association rates varied across HLA loci, with DRB1 alleles showing the most associated TCRs and HLA-C alleles the fewest. A cluster of highly shared sequence variants was judged likely to be a technical artifact of the sequencing pipeline. According to a later analysis, most CMV-associated TCR beta chains appeared to be HLA-restricted, and the HLA associations seemed to be driven largely by CMV exposure. The presence/absence analyses assumed that sequencing depth was roughly uniform across donors, and that assumption may not be true. In a later analysis, HLA-associated TCR beta chains showed more clonal expansion and lower generation probabilities than non-associated chains that were equally common. Most TCR sequences were observed very rarely across donors, whereas some public TCRs were present in many individuals. A total of about 180 TCR beta chains were listed by the study as associated with cytomegalovirus. A further reported finding was that TCR beta sequences accurately predicted the HLA-A and HLA-B alleles for most subjects in the first cohort. Specific HLA alleles were associated with 15,000 to 20,000 TCR beta sequences at a false discovery rate of 0.05 in a later analysis. The 87-base-pair reads could not distinguish some IMGT-functional V segments, including TRBV6-2 and TRBV6-3, so those segments were excluded.

At the junction V is shortened by 4 bases and J by 5 bases; bases outside the gene matches: 10. The cysteine opens and the phenylalanine closes a CDR3 of 16 amino acids. This entry keeps only the CDR3 DNA: 48 bases, framed from base 1. The germline V gene gives CDR1 as SGHRS and CDR2 as YFSETQ. About this clone: The target of this receptor is not known. The record has no base qualities; no much larger clone is one base away.

The cohort consisted of 600 or so healthy bone marrow donors. At the time of sampling, every cohort member was nominally healthy, though immune exposures that went unrecorded were likely present. The donor tested CMV seronegative, placing the donor among the roughly 400 seronegative members of the cohort. Every donor gave a peripheral blood sample, and the peripheral blood mononuclear cells from that sample were used for TCR beta sequencing. Genomic DNA extraction from the blood cell samples was performed with the Qiagen DNeasy Blood Extraction Kit. The library was made by the immunoSEQ multiplex PCR assay. The multiplex PCR relied on a mix of 60 forward primers for TCR Vbeta segments and 13 reverse primers for TCR Jbeta segments. Amplification of the CDR3 region of rearranged TCR beta genes was performed with a multiplex PCR assay on genomic DNA. The amplified TCR beta libraries were sequenced on the Illumina HiSeq System as 87-base-pair reads. The study's processing was this. A later analysis counted approximately 76 million unique TCR beta chains across the 690 or so repertoires, and 9 million to 14 million of these chains were shared by at least two donors. A nearest-neighbor algorithm error-corrected the raw reads and collapsed the reads into unique sequences, merging closely related sequences to remove PCR and sequencing errors. V, D and J gene segments were assigned by aligning CDR3 sequences to IMGT reference sequences. For a sequence to be retained, at least a six-nucleotide match to both a V gene segment and a J gene segment was required. A rearrangement was called productive if the CDR3 had no stop codons and remained in frame with V and J, and every other rearrangement was called non-productive. Following IMGT convention, CDR3 was defined as the stretch from the second conserved V-encoded cysteine to the conserved J-encoded phenylalanine. Sequences without an unambiguous match to a single V gene segment were excluded from the earlier analysis of 450 to 750 of the donors. In an earlier analysis of a few hundred of the donors, V segments were called functional above 56.7% productive rearrangements and were called segregating when the between-donor standard deviation exceeded 5%. To diagnose cytomegalovirus status from the catalog of TCR beta chain sequences, a statistical classification framework was built. V and J gene assignment, in a later analysis, came from comparing TCR nucleotide sequences with IMGT/GENE-DB human TR gene sequences. In a later analysis, CDR3 sequences and most-parsimonious VDJ recombination scenarios were assigned using the TCRdist pipeline. A later analysis defined each TCR beta chain by its CDR3 amino acid sequence plus V-gene family, and excluded reads lacking a unique V-gene family. As a way to deal with suspected cross-contamination and a sequencing artifact, a later analysis dropped 450 to 600 nucleotide sequences that were highly shared and had low generation probability. For each public chain, a later analysis derived a clonal expansion index from normalized ranks of inferred template counts within each repertoire. In a later analysis, generation probabilities were computed using a VDJ recombination model fitted to out-of-frame rearrangements, and the results were checked against IGoR. A later analysis scored TCR-TCR, TCR-HLA and TCR-CMV co-occurrence with hypergeometric tests, applying a repertoire-size bias correction to TCR pairs. False discovery rates were estimated in a later analysis by permuting HLA or CMV assignments 20 times. In a later analysis, co-occurring TCRs were grouped using DBSCAN, and TCRdist sequence similarity was added for clustering within HLA-allele-positive subsets. Co-occurrence clustering excluded repertoires with fewer than 30,000 or more than 120,000 public chains, plus five with anomalous nucleotide sharing. TCRdb's version of the immuneACCESS table is confined to in-frame rearrangements and falls short of the full clone set. An unresolved V gene accounts for under half of the shortfall where checked; the remainder is of unknown origin. V, J and clone size reflect that table, while D and trimming were determined from the DNA. The sample table holds approximately 150,000 clones, of which roughly 84% were seen once. The ten most abundant clones make up around 1% of the sample.

The receptor's source is a man aged 30 to 45 in good health and CMV-seronegative. The specimen sequenced was PBMCs. Recombination linked TRBV5-1 to TRBJ1-1; the junction holds 11 bases that match TRBD1. The DNA reads TGCGCCAGCAGCCGTGGACAGGGGGCGCGGGAAACTGAAGCTTTCTTT. It is translated as CASSRGQGARETEAFF.